The 11 T cell receptor beta chains given below trace back to one sample, sequenced in a study of T cell responses to AZD1222 COVID-19 vaccine. The repertoire was sequenced with immunoSEQ multiplex PCR; TCRdb's copy has only in-frame clones and lacks some. The sample lists 45,000 to 60,000 clones, 70% to 90% seen once, with 16% in the top ten. The sample here was peripheral blood, taken on day 0 of AZD1222 vaccination. The receptor set was obtained from an adult in good health.

This sequence joins TRBV5-1 and TRBJ1-5; D gene uncertain. This CDR3 region has 13 residues. Per germline, CDR1 SGHRS and CDR2 YFSETQ. V lost 4 bases to trimming and J lost 5 bases, with 10 bases between them. CDR3 loop: CASSQDTDQPQHF. In nucleotides, the CDR3 is TGCGCCAGCAGCCAAGACACCGATCAGCCCCAGCATTTT.

The gene calls are TRBV5-1 and TRBJ2-1; 11 bases map to TRBD2. V shed 5 bases, J shed 3 bases, and the junction held 4 bases outside the gene matches. CDR3 length equals 15 residues. The germline CDR1 and CDR2 sequences are SGHRS and YFSETQ. The CDR3 sequence is CASRETSGIYNEQFF. The CDR3 DNA follows: TGCGCCAGCAGGGAGACTAGCGGGATCTACAATGAGCAGTTCTTC.

Regarding this clone: The germline gene is not matched at one end of the junction; a read error may be the cause. The chain employs TRBV7-9 and TRBJ2-5; D uncertain. Per the germline V gene, CDR1 is SEHNR and CDR2 is FQNEAQ (reference sequence). The length of the CDR3 is 11 residues. The DNA for the CDR3 is TGTGCCAGCAGTTTAGGAGTAGGCCAGTACTTC. It yields the protein CASSLGVGQYF. Based on the CDR3 plus reference TRBV7-9 and TRBJ2-5, the full variable domain is DTGVSQNPRHKITKRGQNVTFRCDPISEHNRLYWYRQTLGQGPEFLTYFQNEAQLEKSRLLSDRFSAERPKGSFSTLEIQRTEQGDSAMYLCASSLGVGQYFGPGTRLLVL.

The CDR3 DNA sequence: TGTGCCAGCAGTTCATTGACTAGCGGGAGCTATCCCACAGATACGCAGTATTTT. Translating it yields CASSSLTSGSYPTDTQYF. V is TRBV27 and J is TRBJ2-3; 12 bases line up with TRBD2. The junction had 10 bases not matched to a gene; V was cut back by 4 bases and J by 2 bases. The CDR3 is 18 residues long. Germline CDR1 reads MNHEY; CDR2 reads SMNVEV (reference sequence).

The chain employs TRBV19 and TRBJ2-7; no definite D call. V lost 4 bases, J lost 2 bases, and 6 bases lay in between. Germline loops: CDR1 LNHDA, CDR2 SQIVND (reference sequence). CDR3 length equals 12 residues. The CDR3 DNA reads TGTGCCAGTAGTAACAGCCCCTACGAGCAGTACTTC. This sequence encodes CASSNSPYEQYF.

CDR3 sequence reads: CASSSGEGGAFF. CDR3 nucleotides: TGTGCCAGCAGCTCGGGGGAAGGGGGAGCTTTCTTT. V and J are TRBV6-5 and TRBJ1-1; weak D call: TRBD1 (6 bases). With 6 bases removed from V and 10 bases from J, the gap between germline ends came to 15 bases. In germline, CDR1 is MNHEY, CDR2 SVGAGI. The CDR3 consists of 12 residues.

Note on this clone: One end of the junction fails to match germline, which may point to a read error. This chain uses TRBV28 with TRBJ2-1; maybe TRBD1 (6 bases). Looked up from germline, CDR1 is MDHEN and CDR2 is SYDVKM. This CDR3 has 14 amino acids. CDR3 protein: CASSLSGDYSEQFF. For the CDR3, the DNA is TGTGCCAGCAGTTTATCAGGGGATTACAGTGAGCAGTTCTTC.

J is TRBJ1-5 and V is TRBV2; D unresolved. The CDR3 consists of 16 residues. Germline CDR1 SNHLY, CDR2 FYNNEI. Trimming stripped 5 bases from V and 4 bases from J, with 18 bases between. The CDR3 coding sequence is TGTGCCAGCAGTATTACGGGAATCCGGAGGAATCAGCCCCAGCATTTT. Amino acid sequence: CASSITGIRRNQPQHF.

The genes are TRBV7-9 and TRBJ2-7, with TRBD1 matching over 7 bases. CDR3 size: 13 residues. V dropped 5 bases and J dropped 3; count of bases not matched to a gene: 4. The germline gives CDR1 SEHNR, CDR2 FQNEAQ (reference sequence). For the CDR3, the DNA is TGTGCCAGCAGCCGGGACAGCTTCTACGAGCAGTACTTC. Protein: CASSRDSFYEQYF.

The chain links TRBV7-9 to TRBJ2-7; possible D gene TRBD2, 6 bases. Per germline, CDR1 SEHNR and CDR2 FQNEAQ (reference sequence). Trimming shortened V by 1 base and J by 2 bases, and 18 bases separated the two germline ends. This CDR3 is built from 17 residues. CDR3 in amino acids: CASSLGPSGGMTYEQYF. Here the CDR3 DNA reads TGTGCCAGCAGCTTAGGCCCCAGTGGCGGGATGACCTACGAGCAGTACTTC. The full variable domain, rest sourced from reference TRBV7-9 and TRBJ2-7, is DTGVSQNPRHKITKRGQNVTFRCDPISEHNRLYWYRQTLGQGPEFLTYFQNEAQLEKSRLLSDRFSAERPKGSFSTLEIQRTEQGDSAMYLCASSLGPSGGMTYEQYFGPGTRLTVT.

This chain uses TRBV6-5 with TRBJ1-1; 7 bases map to TRBD1. Germline V CDR1 and CDR2: MNHEY, SVGAGI. This CDR3 has 14 residues. After removal of 8 bases from V and 0 bases from J, the junction contained 6 bases not matched to a gene. The CDR3 reads CASWDSQMNTEAFF. The CDR3 coding sequence is TGTGCCAGCTGGGACAGCCAAATGAACACTGAAGCTTTCTTT.